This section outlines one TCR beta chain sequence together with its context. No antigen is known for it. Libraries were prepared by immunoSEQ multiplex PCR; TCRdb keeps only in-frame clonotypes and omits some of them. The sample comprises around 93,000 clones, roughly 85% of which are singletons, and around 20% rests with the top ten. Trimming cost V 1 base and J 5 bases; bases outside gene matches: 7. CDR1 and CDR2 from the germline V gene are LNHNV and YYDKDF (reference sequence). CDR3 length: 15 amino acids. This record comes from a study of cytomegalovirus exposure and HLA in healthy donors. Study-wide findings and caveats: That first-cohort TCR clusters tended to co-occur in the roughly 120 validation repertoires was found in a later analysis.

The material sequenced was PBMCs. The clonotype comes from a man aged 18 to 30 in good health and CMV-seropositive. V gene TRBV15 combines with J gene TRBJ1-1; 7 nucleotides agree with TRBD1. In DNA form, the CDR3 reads TGTGCCACCAGCAGAGTGAGGACAGGAGGGACTGAAGCTTTCTTT. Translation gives CATSRVRTGGTEAFF.